This is a list of T cell receptor beta chains from one sample in a study of cytomegalovirus exposure and HLA in healthy donors. The protocol was immunoSEQ multiplex PCR, while the TCRdb copy is restricted to in-frame clones and leaves out a portion. This sample has 120,000 to 150,000 clones; over 60% occur once, and the top ten carry approximately 1.3%. Sequencing was done on a sample of PBMCs. Source of these receptors: a male donor in good health and CMV-seropositive. CDR3s include the opening cysteine and the closing phenylalanine or tryptophan. A D gene is named only where the DNA matches it firmly. The listing skips clone size in some rows; elsewhere it reads once, few, many or a size class.

v_call	clone_size	j_call	d_call	cdr3_nt	cdr3_aa
TRBV11-2	NA	TRBJ1-5	TRBD1	TGTGCCAGCAGCCCACAGGGGAGCAATCAGCCCCAGCATTTT	CASSPQGSNQPQHF
TRBV9	NA	TRBJ2-2	NA	TGTGCCAGCAGCGAGCTAAGTACCGGGGAGCTGTTTTTT	CASSELSTGELFF
TRBV4-2	NA	TRBJ2-3	NA	TGTGCCAGCAGCCAAGAACTAGCCATAGATACGCAGTATTTT	CASSQELAIDTQYF
TRBV6-4	NA	TRBJ2-1	NA	TGTGCCAGCAGTGACTATGGGCAGGGGGGCGATGAGCAGTTCTTC	CASSDYGQGGDEQFF
TRBV28	NA	TRBJ2-1	NA	TGTGCCAGCAGTTTTTTTGCGGGACACAATGAGCAGTTCTTC	CASSFFAGHNEQFF
TRBV9	NA	TRBJ1-2	NA	TGTGCCAGCACCTCCGGGGGGGCGGTTGGCTACACCTTC	CASTSGGAVGYTF
TRBV7-2	NA	TRBJ1-2	NA	TGTGCCAGCAGCTTAGCAACTGTTAACTATGGCTACACCTTC	CASSLATVNYGYTF
TRBV4-3	NA	TRBJ2-1	NA	TGCGCCAGCAGCCAAGATTCCACTAGTCGAGCCCAGTTCTTC	CASSQDSTSRAQFF
TRBV6-1	few	TRBJ2-5	NA	TGTGCCAGCAGTGAAGCCTTGACACACCAAGAGACCCAGTACTTC	CASSEALTHQETQYF
TRBV5-1	once	TRBJ2-1	TRBD2	TGCGCCAGCAGCTGGACTAGCGGGAGCCCTCGGGGCAATGAGCAGTTCTTC	CASSWTSGSPRGNEQFF
TRBV6-1	NA	TRBJ1-4	TRBD1	TGTGCCAGCGGGGACAGGGGATCGAATGAAAAACTGTTTTTT	CASGDRGSNEKLFF
TRBV9	NA	TRBJ2-3	TRBD2	TGTGCCAGCAGCGTATTCCCCCATAGCGGGAGTGGTACAGATACGCAGTATTTT	CASSVFPHSGSGTDTQYF
TRBV28	NA	TRBJ2-7	NA	TGTGCCAGCAGTTTACAGGGTATGACCTACGAGCAGTACTTC	CASSLQGMTYEQYF
TRBV19	NA	TRBJ1-5	TRBD1	TGTGCCAGTAGTGCCAGACAGGGACGTAGCAATCAGCCCCAGCATTTT	CASSARQGRSNQPQHF
TRBV12-5	NA	TRBJ2-5	NA	TGTGCTAGTGGCCACGACACGCAAGAGACCCAGTACTTC	CASGHDTQETQYF
TRBV10-3	NA	TRBJ2-1	TRBD2	TGTGCCATCAGCACGGCGAGAGTGGGAGCGGGGAATGAGCAGTTCTTC	CAISTARVGAGNEQFF
TRBV6-5	NA	TRBJ1-1	TRBD1	TGTGCCAGCAGTAGAAACAGGGGGCGCGACGCTGAAGCTTTCTTT	CASSRNRGRDAEAFF
TRBV28	NA	TRBJ2-7	TRBD2	TGTGCCAGCAGTCCGGGTTCATTCGAGGGGGCGGGAGGGAGCGAGCAGTACTTC	CASSPGSFEGAGGSEQYF
TRBV5-1	NA	TRBJ2-1	TRBD2	TGCGCCAGCAGGGCTCACGGGACTAGCGGGAACAATGAGCAGTTCTTC	CASRAHGTSGNNEQFF
TRBV6-6	NA	TRBJ2-3	NA	TGTGCCAGCAGTAACGGTCCATCAGATACGCAGTATTTT	CASSNGPSDTQYF
TRBV4-1	NA	TRBJ2-7	NA	TGCGCCAGCAGCCAAGACTTACTTACCTACGAGCAGTACTTC	CASSQDLLTYEQYF
TRBV1	once	TRBJ2-3	NA	TGCACCAGCGAACTAGCGGGGGTGGTCCCAGATACGCAGTATTTT	CTSELAGVVPDTQYF
TRBV5-5	few	TRBJ2-1	NA	TGTGCCAGCAACCCAATGACGGGACTCGCAAACAATGAGCAGTTCTTC	CASNPMTGLANNEQFF
TRBV6-4	NA	TRBJ1-1	NA	TGTGCCAGCGGCCTTTTGAACACTGAAGCTTTCTTT	CASGLLNTEAFF
TRBV19	NA	TRBJ1-2	TRBD1	TGTGCCATAAAACAGGGGTTGGATGGCTACACCTTC	CAIKQGLDGYTF
TRBV9	NA	TRBJ2-1	NA	TGTGCCAGCAGCGTAGTCGGCGGTAGGCCCCGCGAGGGCAATGAGCAGTTCTTC	CASSVVGGRPREGNEQFF
TRBV10-2	NA	TRBJ2-5	TRBD2	TGCGCCAGCAGTGACGCGGGAGGATCTGAGACCCAGTACTTC	CASSDAGGSETQYF
TRBV19	few	TRBJ2-7	NA	TGTGCCAGTAGTATAGGAACAGTCTACGAGCAGTACTTC	CASSIGTVYEQYF
TRBV5-1	NA	TRBJ1-1	TRBD1	TGCGCCAGCAGCTTACCGACAGGGAAGAACACTGAAGCTTTCTTT	CASSLPTGKNTEAFF
TRBV28	NA	TRBJ2-7	NA	TGTGCCAGCAGTGTTCGGGTTAGGGACAACTCCTACGAGCAGTACTTC	CASSVRVRDNSYEQYF
TRBV6-5	NA	TRBJ2-5	TRBD1	TGTGCCAGCAGTTACTCCTTGGACAGGGGTTGGGAGACCCAGTACTTC	CASSYSLDRGWETQYF
TRBV5-1	NA	TRBJ1-1	TRBD1	TGCGCCAGCAGCGAGCGTCGGGACAGGGTGACTGAAGCTTTCTTT	CASSERRDRVTEAFF
TRBV30	NA	TRBJ2-7	NA	TGTGCCTGGCAGAATGGGGCCTCCTACGAGCAGTACTTC	CAWQNGASYEQYF
TRBV7-9	NA	TRBJ1-1	NA	TGTGCCAGCAGCTTAGTTGACAGGCCAAACACTGAAGCTTTCTTT	CASSLVDRPNTEAFF
TRBV6-1	NA	TRBJ1-5	TRBD1	TGTGCCAGCAGTCTAGTAGGGGGCCCTAATCAGCCCCAGCATTTT	CASSLVGGPNQPQHF
TRBV9	NA	TRBJ2-5	NA	TGTGCCAGCAGCGTAGGCGAGGTCGACAGGCAAGAGACCCAGTACTTC	CASSVGEVDRQETQYF
TRBV27	NA	TRBJ2-7	NA	TGTGCCAGCAGTTTTCTAGGGGGGGGTTACGAGCAGTACTTC	CASSFLGGGYEQYF
TRBV30	NA	TRBJ1-5	NA	TGTGCCTGGGGCGCGGGGGGGTATCAGCCCCAGCATTTT	CAWGAGGYQPQHF
TRBV4-2	NA	TRBJ2-7	NA	TGTGCCAGCAGCCAAGGGAACGGGGGCTACGAGCAGTACTTC	CASSQGNGGYEQYF
TRBV10-3	few	TRBJ2-2	TRBD2	TGTGCCATCCCTAGGGAGGGGTTTACCCACGGGGAGCTGTTTTTT	CAIPREGFTHGELFF
TRBV5-4	NA	TRBJ1-1	TRBD1	TGTGCCAGCAGCCCCGGGACAGGATTCACTGAAGCTTTCTTT	CASSPGTGFTEAFF
TRBV5-6	NA	TRBJ1-5	TRBD1	TGTGCCAGCAGCTTGGGACAGGGGTTGCCCCAGCATTTT	CASSLGQGLPQHF
TRBV6-6	few	TRBJ2-7	NA	TGTGCCAGCACCCTACGCTTAGCGGACTACGAGCAGTACTTC	CASTLRLADYEQYF
TRBV11-3	NA	TRBJ2-3	TRBD2	TGTGCCAGCAGCCAAAAATCAACTAGCGGGAGCACAGATACGCAGTATTTT	CASSQKSTSGSTDTQYF
TRBV29-1	NA	TRBJ2-1	TRBD2	TGCAGCGTAGTAAACCCTACTAGCGGGGGGCCTGAGGGGTTCTTC	CSVVNPTSGGPEGFF
TRBV5-6	NA	TRBJ1-2	NA	TGTGCCAGCAGCTCCCCTAGTCTTACAGGGAACTATGGCTACACCTTC	CASSSPSLTGNYGYTF
TRBV6-5	few	TRBJ2-1	TRBD2	TGTGCCAGCAGTGTGGCTAGCGGGGGCTACAATGAGCAGTTCTTC	CASSVASGGYNEQFF
TRBV6-5	NA	TRBJ1-6	TRBD1	TGTGCCAGCAGTCCGGACAGGGAGAATTCACCCCTCCACTTT	CASSPDRENSPLHF
TRBV4-1	NA	TRBJ2-1	TRBD2	TGCGCCAGCAGCCAAGAGGCCACTAGCGGGAGTGGCAATGAGCAGTTCTTC	CASSQEATSGSGNEQFF
TRBV9	once	TRBJ2-1	TRBD2	TGTGCCAGCAGCGCGGGACTAGCTCTTGAGCAGTTCTTC	CASSAGLALEQFF
TRBV7-8	NA	TRBJ2-5	TRBD1	TGTGCCAGCAGCCAAGGACAGGGGGTGCAGGAGACCCAGTACTTC	CASSQGQGVQETQYF
TRBV7-7	NA	TRBJ2-1	TRBD1	TGTGCTAGCAGCAGGGACAGGGCCACCTACAATGAGCAGTTCTTC	CASSRDRATYNEQFF
TRBV7-2	NA	TRBJ1-2	TRBD1	TGTGCCAGCAGCCGGACAGGGATCTATGGCTACACCTTC	CASSRTGIYGYTF
TRBV9	NA	TRBJ2-5	NA	TGTGCCAGCAGCGTAGGCGGACGGGGTGGACAAGAGACCCAGTACTTC	CASSVGGRGGQETQYF
TRBV18	NA	TRBJ2-7	TRBD2	TGTGCCAGCTCCCCTCACTCGGGGGGCGAGCAGTACTTC	CASSPHSGGEQYF
TRBV19	NA	TRBJ2-1	TRBD1	TGTGCCAGTAGTCCAGACAGGGACTCCTACAATGAGCAGTTCTTC	CASSPDRDSYNEQFF
TRBV7-8	once	TRBJ2-2	NA	TGTGCCCACGAGGGGGGGGCGAACACCGGGGAGCTGTTTTTT	CAHEGGANTGELFF
TRBV6-5	NA	TRBJ1-3	NA	TGTGCCAGCTCCTTGGAGGTATTTGGAGGAAACACCATATATTTT	CASSLEVFGGNTIYF
TRBV19	NA	TRBJ1-3	NA	TGTGCCAGTAGTATGGCAGGTGGAAACACCATATATTTT	CASSMAGGNTIYF
TRBV19	NA	TRBJ1-4	NA	TGTGCCAGTAGTATGCGGTTTGCAGCTAATGAAAAACTGTTTTTT	CASSMRFAANEKLFF